The rows below give T cell receptor beta chains drawn from one sample of a study of T cell changes during pregnancy in multiple sclerosis. Clones were sequenced by immunoSEQ multiplex PCR, and TCRdb holds only the in-frame ones, with some missing. Seen here are 35,000 to 40,000 clones, around 91% observed once, and the top ten hold 0.57%. The specimen comprised CD4+ T cells from peripheral blood mononuclear cells, sampled in the second trimester of pregnancy. These receptors came from a female donor with multiple sclerosis, enrolled in a pregnancy study. Both conserved end residues are part of each CDR3. D genes are given only for firm matches. Clone size is given for some rows only: seen once, a few or many times, or a class if the clone is expanded.

TRBV9	NA	NA	TRBJ2-1	CASSREDEQFF	TGTGCCAGCTCCCGCGAAGATGAGCAGTTCTTC
TRBV7-2	NA	TRBD2	TRBJ2-1	CASSVRPLAGGPIEQFF	TGTGCCAGCAGCGTTAGGCCCCTAGCGGGAGGGCCGATTGAGCAGTTCTTC
TRBV27	NA	NA	TRBJ1-6	CASLRTVGSPLHF	TGTGCCAGTCTTCGGACAGTCGGCTCACCCCTCCACTTT
TRBV11-3	NA	NA	TRBJ2-2	CASSFGRSNTGELFF	TGTGCCAGCAGCTTTGGGAGATCGAACACCGGGGAGCTGTTTTTT
TRBV2	NA	NA	TRBJ1-5	CASSEVQGLSNQPQHF	TGTGCCAGCAGTGAAGTACAGGGCTTGAGCAATCAGCCCCAGCATTTT
TRBV7-6	NA	TRBD1	TRBJ2-5	CASSLRQGTGETQYF	TGTGCCAGCAGCTTACGACAGGGTACAGGGGAGACCCAGTACTTC
TRBV18	NA	NA	TRBJ2-3	CASSLTGDTQYF	TGTGCCAGCTCACTAACAGGAGATACGCAGTATTTT
TRBV7-2	NA	NA	TRBJ2-2	CASSAPPVHGELFF	TGTGCCAGCAGCGCCCCCCCGGTTCACGGGGAGCTGTTTTTT
TRBV18	NA	TRBD1	TRBJ2-3	CASSRQGSTDTQYF	TGTGCCAGCTCACGACAGGGGAGCACAGATACGCAGTATTTT
TRBV5-1	NA	TRBD2	TRBJ2-3	CASSTRPSGTSTDTQYF	TGCGCCAGCAGCACTAGGCCTAGCGGGACTAGCACAGATACGCAGTATTTT
TRBV30	NA	TRBD2	TRBJ2-5	CAWSVITGGPQETQYF	TGTGCCTGGAGTGTTATAACGGGAGGGCCCCAAGAGACCCAGTACTTC
TRBV9	NA	NA	TRBJ2-1	CASSVGRQGGSSSYNEQFF	TGTGCCAGCAGCGTAGGCCGTCAGGGAGGTTCGAGCTCCTACAATGAGCAGTTCTTC
TRBV30	once	NA	TRBJ1-2	CAWSRTQGYGYTF	TGTGCCTGGAGTAGAACACAGGGCTATGGCTACACCTTC
TRBV6-1	NA	TRBD1	TRBJ2-7	CASSVDRGDEQYF	TGTGCCAGCAGTGTTGACAGGGGAGACGAGCAGTACTTC
TRBV28	NA	NA	TRBJ1-5	CASSLGGQPQHF	TGTGCCAGCAGTTTGGGGGGTCAGCCCCAGCATTTT
TRBV5-4	NA	TRBD2	TRBJ2-7	CASSLELAGIYEQYF	TGTGCCAGCAGCTTGGAGCTAGCGGGCATATACGAGCAGTACTTC
TRBV6-1	NA	TRBD1	TRBJ2-7	CASSEGQGWDVYEQYF	TGTGCCAGCAGTGAAGGACAGGGTTGGGATGTATACGAGCAGTACTTC
TRBV18	once	NA	TRBJ1-5	CASSDTGINRQPQHF	TGTGCCAGCTCAGATACAGGGATAAATCGACAGCCCCAGCATTTT
TRBV27	NA	NA	TRBJ2-3	CASSNLGAFPDTQYF	TGTGCCAGCAGTAATTTGGGGGCGTTTCCCGATACGCAGTATTTT
TRBV29-1	NA	NA	TRBJ2-1	CSVERVADNEQFF	TGCAGCGTTGAAAGGGTAGCGGACAATGAGCAGTTCTTC
TRBV5-4	NA	NA	TRBJ2-7	CASSLNRDTYEQYF	TGTGCCAGCAGCTTGAACCGGGACACATACGAGCAGTACTTC
TRBV14	NA	NA	TRBJ2-5	CASSQEAGIYQETQYF	TGTGCCAGCAGCCAAGAGGCAGGGATTTACCAAGAGACCCAGTACTTC
TRBV7-8	NA	NA	TRBJ2-5	CASSLWRGRETQYF	TGTGCCAGCAGCTTGTGGAGGGGACGAGAGACCCAGTACTTC
TRBV29-1	NA	TRBD1	TRBJ1-5	CSVYTGAEPQHF	TGCAGCGTTTACACAGGGGCCGAGCCCCAGCATTTT
TRBV15	NA	NA	TRBJ2-5	CATSRGGSEGTQYF	TGTGCCACCAGCAGAGGGGGCTCGGAGGGGACCCAGTACTTC
TRBV5-1	NA	TRBD2	TRBJ2-5	CASSHLSGSQETQYF	TGCGCCAGCAGCCACCTTAGCGGGAGCCAGGAGACCCAGTACTTC